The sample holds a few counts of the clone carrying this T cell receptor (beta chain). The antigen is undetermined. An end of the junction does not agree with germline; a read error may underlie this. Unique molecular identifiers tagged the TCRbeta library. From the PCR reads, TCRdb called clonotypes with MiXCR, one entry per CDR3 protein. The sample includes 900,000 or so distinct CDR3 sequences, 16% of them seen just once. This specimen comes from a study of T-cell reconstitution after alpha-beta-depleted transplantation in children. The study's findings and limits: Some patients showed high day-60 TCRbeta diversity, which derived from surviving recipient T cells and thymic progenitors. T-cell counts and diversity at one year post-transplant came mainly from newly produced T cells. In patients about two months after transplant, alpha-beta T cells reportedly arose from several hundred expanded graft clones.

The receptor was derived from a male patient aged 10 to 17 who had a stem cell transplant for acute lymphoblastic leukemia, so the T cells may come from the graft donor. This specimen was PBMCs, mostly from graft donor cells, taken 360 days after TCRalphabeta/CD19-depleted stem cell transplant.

CDR3 nucleotides: TGTGCCAGCTCACCACCGGTGGGGACTGTGTTCTTC. It is translated as CASSPPVGTVFF. This sequence joins TRBV18 and TRBJ2-7; D might be TRBD2 (6 bases). Germline CDR1 reads KGHSH; CDR2 reads LQKENI. This CDR3 is 12 amino acids long.